This T cell receptor beta chain was captured by sequencing in a study of tumor and adjacent non-tumor tissue in lung cancer. Across the study: Stage I to III disease affected 10 men and about five women aged roughly 31 to 76. Findings and limits, study-wide: Compared with tumor, normal lung showed significantly lower TCR diversity. Normal lung showed higher cumulative top 100 clone frequency than tumor. Higher tumor TCR diversity was associated with shorter survival.

A modified ARM-PCR protocol with three rounds of nested PCR amplified TCRbeta. TCRdb reanalysed the multiplex PCR reads using MiXCR and keeps one entry per CDR3 protein. The table has more than 70,000 distinct CDR3 sequences, about 61% seen once; the top ten hold roughly 15%. RNA was extracted from bulk tissue without any cell sorting. Germline CDR1 is MNHEY and CDR2 is SVGAGI. This CDR3 comprises 17 residues. As to this clonotype: What it binds is not known. This sequence may be a read error, since a much larger clone differs from it by one base.

This chain connects TRBV6-5 to TRBJ1-2; possibly TRBD1 for D (5 bases). The TCR originated in an older man with non-small cell lung cancer. Sequencing input: lung tumor tissue. CDR3: CASTYFTGVGIYYGYTF. CDR3 DNA: TGTGCCAGCACTTACTTTACAGGAGTTGGGATCTACTATGGCTACACCTTC.